This TCR beta chain was sequenced during a study of metastatic and nonmetastatic thyroid tumors (TCRdb year 2020). About the investigation overall: For patients with malignant and with benign thyroid disease, the researchers compared repertoires between peripheral blood samples and tumor or nodule tissue samples. Results and caveats for the whole study, not just this receptor: TCR beta diversity was reported as significantly higher in malignant tumors than in benign nodules, in both blood and tumor samples.

Remarks on this clone: There is no known antigen for this receptor. Per-base qualities were not stored, and no clone one base away is much larger.

Libraries came from PCR. The reads were generated on an Illumina HiSeq 4000. High-throughput sequencing was used to profile the CDR3 region of the TCR beta-chain in every patient. In the source study's methods: Drawing on CDR3 differences between clinicopathological groups, the researchers built a classifier meant to tell apart patients with distant-metastatic papillary thyroid cancer. Repertoire diversity was assessed with the Shannon index, and tumor-blood repertoire similarity with the Morisita-Horn index. TCRdb took the public reads, trimmed them with fastp at Q25, ran MiXCR for clone calling and kept in-frame beta chains. What appears here as the V and J calls and clone size reflects TCRdb's work, not the paper's. The sample table contains fewer than 15,000 clones; only one count was recorded for roughly a quarter of them. Of the sample, around a sixth is held by the ten largest clones. None of the patients had been given any treatment before thyroid surgery. Patient clinical samples collected from 2012 to 2018 were retrospectively analysed using T-cell receptor beta sequencing.

Sequenced: tumor tissue. The sequence derives from a female donor with papillary thyroid cancer or a benign thyroid nodule (not recorded which). Some clones in this sample may be carry-over from other donors' samples.

The nucleotide sequence reads TGCAGTGCTAGAGGCAGGAGGGATTTCGTCGTGGAGCTGTTTTTT. Its protein product is CSARGRRDFVVELFF. This chain is built from TRBV20-1 and TRBJ2-2; perhaps TRBD2 is the D gene, with 6 bases matching. Relative to germline, V is 1 base shorter and J is 10 bases shorter, with 19 bases between their ends. CDR1 is given as DFQATT and CDR2 as SNEGSKA, both from the germline V gene (reference sequence). From its cysteine to its phenylalanine, the CDR3 spans 15 amino acids. Just CDR3 DNA is preserved here, 45 bases in frame from base 1.